This TCR beta chain is from a study of blood T cell repertoires in COVID-19. Study summary: There were acute and convalescent COVID-19 samples, and they came from the United States, Italy and Spain.

Under the authors' procedure: The assay estimated nucleated cells by amplifying reference gene primers. Measured with immunoSEQ multiplex PCR; TCRdb has only the in-frame clones, and not every one. The V and J calls and clone size come from that table; D and trimming were worked out from the DNA. The table lists roughly 150,000 clones, more than 75% of them singletons. There are 14 residues in the CDR3. Trimming cost V 1 base and J 2 bases, with 8 bases left between them. The germline V gene has CDR1 LGHDT and CDR2 YNNKEL (reference sequence). V gene TRBV3-1 (or the pseudogene TRBV3-2) combines with J gene TRBJ1-2; D is uncertain. The sequence was collected from an older woman with COVID-19, enrolled during active disease. Sequencing was done on a sample of peripheral blood. The CDR3 DNA reads TGTGCCAGCAGCCAAGTCGCGGCCAACTATGGCTACACCTTC. The encoded protein is CASSQVAANYGYTF.